Listed below are T cell receptor beta chains from one sample, sequenced in a study of shared clonotypes between healthy human individuals. TCRdb's table, derived via immunoSEQ multiplex PCR, lists solely in-frame clones and lacks some. This sample yields 2 million to 2.5 million clones, of which around 93% are seen a single time; approximately 0.41% belongs to the top ten. Sequencing was done on a sample of naive CD4+ T cells from PBMCs. These receptors originate from a man aged 18 to 35 in good health. Some clones in this sample may be carry-over from other donors' samples. Each CDR3 is given with its conserved first and last residue. A D gene is named only where the DNA matches it firmly. The size entry is marked missing in some rows and otherwise reads once, few, many or a size class.

V gene	J gene	D gene	clone size	CDR3 protein	CDR3 DNA
TRBV6-6	TRBJ2-7	TRBD2	NA	CASSYSRASGSEQYF	TGTGCCAGCAGTTACTCGAGGGCTAGCGGGAGCGAGCAGTACTTC
TRBV11-2	TRBJ2-1	NA	NA	CASSQPTLVEQFF	TGTGCCAGCAGCCAACCGACTCTGGTCGAGCAGTTCTTC
TRBV18	TRBJ2-1	NA	NA	CASSERGTYNEQFF	TGTGCCAGCTCAGAGAGGGGTACCTACAATGAGCAGTTCTTC
TRBV5-4	TRBJ2-5	NA	NA	CASSLGQGMETQYF	TGTGCCAGCAGCTTGGGCCAGGGGATGGAGACCCAGTACTTC
TRBV28	TRBJ2-7	NA	NA	CASSSPLYEQYF	TGTGCCAGCAGTTCACCTCTGTACGAGCAGTACTTC
TRBV4-2	TRBJ2-5	NA	NA	CASSQEVWDSQETQYF	TGTGCCAGCAGCCAAGAAGTATGGGACTCCCAAGAGACCCAGTACTTC
TRBV30	TRBJ1-2	TRBD1	NA	CAWRTTAHRGNYGYTF	TGTGCCTGGAGAACCACCGCTCACAGGGGTAACTATGGCTACACCTTC
TRBV27	TRBJ1-2	NA	NA	CASSPKFAPNRAEGYTF	TGTGCCAGCAGTCCTAAGTTCGCTCCGAACAGGGCGGAAGGCTACACCTTC
TRBV5-1	TRBJ1-2	NA	NA	CARAPGRHGYTF	TGCGCCAGAGCGCCAGGGCGTCATGGCTACACCTTC
TRBV30	TRBJ2-2	NA	NA	CALQDSLLEYTGELFF	TGTGCCTTACAGGACAGCCTTTTGGAATACACCGGGGAGCTGTTTTTT
TRBV29-1	TRBJ2-2	NA	few	CSGRDSGELFF	TGCAGCGGACGGGACTCCGGGGAGCTGTTTTTT
TRBV4-2	TRBJ2-1	NA	NA	CASSQRLASYNEQFF	TGTGCCAGCAGCCAGCGACTTGCCTCCTACAATGAGCAGTTCTTC
TRBV7-6	TRBJ2-5	NA	NA	CASSSEYRDKEAQYF	TGTGCCAGCAGCTCCGAATACAGGGATAAAGAGGCCCAGTACTTC
TRBV19	TRBJ2-3	NA	NA	CASSVLATPDTQYF	TGTGCCAGTAGTGTGCTAGCTACCCCAGATACGCAGTATTTT
TRBV7-9	TRBJ2-4	NA	NA	CASSSGPQRPNIQYF	TGTGCCAGCAGCTCAGGGCCCCAAAGGCCGAACATTCAGTACTTC
TRBV9	TRBJ2-3	NA	NA	CASSVEGGGGTDTQYF	TGTGCCAGCAGCGTAGAGGGAGGTGGGGGCACAGATACGCAGTATTTT
TRBV11-2	TRBJ2-4	NA	NA	CASSQSSLGIQYF	TGTGCCAGCAGCCAGAGTAGTTTGGGCATTCAGTACTTC